This note documents a single TCR beta chain sequence. These data originate in a study of blood T cell repertoires in COVID-19. For the study at large: Acute-phase and convalescent COVID-19 samples originated in the United States, Italy and Spain. Nucleic acid was either cDNA or gDNA, and it came from T cells, B-cell-depleted T cells, or PBMCs.

The V gene's germline CDR1 is SGHAT and CDR2 FQNNGV. The CDR3 spans 11 residues. Per the authors' pipeline: From reference gene primer amplification, estimates of nucleated cell counts were derived. This table comes from immunoSEQ multiplex PCR, and its TCRdb copy is limited to in-frame clones, with some not included. For V, J and clone size, that table is used; D and trimming come from the DNA. This sample yields about 180,000 clones, of which 80% to 90% are seen a single time; about 1.9% belongs to the top ten. Sequencing was done on a sample of peripheral blood. The sequence came from a man aged 18 to 30 who had recovered from COVID-19. The rearrangement joins TRBV11-2 to TRBJ1-1, with TRBD1 matching 7 bases. This CDR3 reads CVGAGGTEAFF. CDR3 bases: TGTGTAGGGGCAGGGGGCACTGAAGCTTTCTTT.